Listed below are T cell receptor beta chains from one sample, sequenced in a study of blood T cell repertoires in COVID-19. Using immunoSEQ multiplex PCR, the repertoire was profiled, and TCRdb retains in-frame clones only, with some absent. The sample gives roughly 140,000 clones, 82% of which show up once; about 4% is in the top ten. The specimen sequenced was peripheral blood. The receptors were gathered from a woman at least 80 years old with acute or convalescent COVID-19. Each CDR3 is given with its conserved first and last residue. A D gene is named only where the DNA matches it firmly. Size is omitted from some rows. Given values are once, few, many or a class for expanded clones.

cdr3_aa: CASSLALAGGLDTQYF
cdr3_nt: TGCGCCAGCAGCTTGGCTCTAGCGGGGGGGCTGGATACGCAGTATTTT
d_call: TRBD2
clone_size: NA
v_call: TRBV5-1
j_call: TRBJ2-3

cdr3_aa: CASSPYGKGGYQPQHF
cdr3_nt: TGTGCCAGCAGCCCTTATGGGAAGGGGGGGTATCAGCCCCAGCATTTT
d_call: NA
clone_size: NA
v_call: TRBV5-8
j_call: TRBJ1-5

cdr3_aa: CASRQIRNPGGDTQYF
cdr3_nt: TGTGCCAGCAGGCAAATCCGAAACCCCGGGGGTGATACGCAGTATTTT
d_call: NA
clone_size: NA
v_call: TRBV7-9
j_call: TRBJ2-3

cdr3_aa: CASSSPGSVTGHYGYTF
cdr3_nt: TGTGCCAGCAGTTCGCCGGGGTCGGTGACAGGCCACTATGGCTACACCTTC
d_call: NA
clone_size: NA
v_call: TRBV28
j_call: TRBJ1-2

cdr3_aa: CASSQIQGANTEAFF
cdr3_nt: TGCGCCAGCAGCCAAATACAGGGGGCGAACACTGAAGCTTTCTTT
d_call: TRBD1
clone_size: NA
v_call: TRBV4-1
j_call: TRBJ1-1

cdr3_aa: CASSFGDRDTEAFF
cdr3_nt: TGCGCCAGCAGCTTTGGGGACAGGGACACTGAAGCTTTCTTT
d_call: TRBD1
clone_size: NA
v_call: TRBV5-1
j_call: TRBJ1-1

cdr3_aa: CASSRPDRREQYF
cdr3_nt: TGTGCCAGCAGTCGACCGGACAGACGCGAGCAGTACTTC
d_call: NA
clone_size: NA
v_call: TRBV6-5
j_call: TRBJ2-7

cdr3_aa: CASSAQGNYGYTF
cdr3_nt: TGTGCCAGCAGCGCACAGGGGAACTATGGCTACACCTTC
d_call: TRBD1
clone_size: NA
v_call: TRBV4-2
j_call: TRBJ1-2

cdr3_aa: CASSLSAGAVQPQHF
cdr3_nt: TGTGCCAGCAGTTTATCGGCAGGGGCGGTTCAGCCCCAGCATTTT
d_call: NA
clone_size: NA
v_call: TRBV27
j_call: TRBJ1-5

cdr3_aa: CASSPGLAGETQYF
cdr3_nt: TGCGCCAGCAGCCCGGGACTAGCGGGAGAGACCCAGTACTTC
d_call: TRBD2
clone_size: few
v_call: TRBV5-1
j_call: TRBJ2-5

cdr3_aa: CSVGLSSSYNEQFF
cdr3_nt: TGCAGCGTCGGACTAAGTAGCTCCTACAATGAGCAGTTCTTC
d_call: NA
clone_size: NA
v_call: TRBV29-1
j_call: TRBJ2-1

cdr3_aa: CASSVSRNTGELFF
cdr3_nt: TGTGCCAGCAGTGTTTCGCGGAACACCGGGGAGCTGTTTTTT
d_call: NA
clone_size: NA
v_call: TRBV2
j_call: TRBJ2-2

cdr3_aa: CASSDGAGAADTQYF
cdr3_nt: TGTGCCAGCAGCGACGGCGCGGGAGCAGCAGATACGCAGTATTTT
d_call: TRBD2
clone_size: NA
v_call: TRBV5-8
j_call: TRBJ2-3

cdr3_aa: CASSLWSGYTDTQYF
cdr3_nt: TGTGCCAGCAGTTTATGGAGCGGATACACAGATACGCAGTATTTT
d_call: NA
clone_size: NA
v_call: TRBV27
j_call: TRBJ2-3

cdr3_aa: CASSADRLNTEAFF
cdr3_nt: TGTGCCAGTAGTGCGGACAGGTTAAACACTGAAGCTTTCTTT
d_call: TRBD1
clone_size: NA
v_call: TRBV19
j_call: TRBJ1-1

cdr3_aa: CASSIADRRELEQYF
cdr3_nt: TGTGCCAGTAGTATAGCGGACAGGCGAGAACTCGAGCAGTACTTC
d_call: TRBD1
clone_size: NA
v_call: TRBV19
j_call: TRBJ2-7

cdr3_aa: CASSPPGQTDTQYF
cdr3_nt: TGTGCCAGCTCACCACCGGGACAGACAGATACGCAGTATTTT
d_call: TRBD1
clone_size: once
v_call: TRBV18
j_call: TRBJ2-3

cdr3_aa: CATSDTVKLAGGIDEQFF
cdr3_nt: TGTGCCACCAGTGATACAGTGAAACTAGCGGGAGGTATAGATGAGCAGTTCTTC
d_call: TRBD2
clone_size: NA
v_call: TRBV24-1
j_call: TRBJ2-1

cdr3_aa: CASSLTGGEQYF
cdr3_nt: TGTGCCAGCAGTCTGACGGGTGGGGAGCAGTACTTC
d_call: NA
clone_size: NA
v_call: TRBV27
j_call: TRBJ2-7

cdr3_aa: CATSRDTYEQYF
cdr3_nt: TGTGCCACCAGCAGAGATACTTACGAGCAGTACTTC
d_call: NA
clone_size: once
v_call: TRBV15
j_call: TRBJ2-7

cdr3_aa: CASRLTGEGNQPQHF
cdr3_nt: TGTGCCAGCAGGTTGACAGGGGAGGGCAATCAGCCCCAGCATTTT
d_call: TRBD1
clone_size: NA
v_call: TRBV6-6
j_call: TRBJ1-5

cdr3_aa: CASSEVQDRNHEQYF
cdr3_nt: TGTGCCAGCAGTGAAGTTCAGGACAGGAACCACGAGCAGTACTTC
d_call: TRBD1
clone_size: once
v_call: TRBV6-1
j_call: TRBJ2-7

cdr3_aa: CASSTRPGLPRISGANVLTF
cdr3_nt: TGTGCCAGTAGTACGCGGCCGGGACTCCCCAGAATCTCTGGGGCCAACGTCCTGACTTTC
d_call: NA
clone_size: NA
v_call: TRBV19
j_call: TRBJ2-6

cdr3_aa: CASSPGTYLQETQYF
cdr3_nt: TGCGCCAGCAGCCCCGGGACATACCTCCAAGAGACCCAGTACTTC
d_call: NA
clone_size: NA
v_call: TRBV5-1
j_call: TRBJ2-5

cdr3_aa: CASSLRGHFSNQPQHF
cdr3_nt: TGTGCCAGCAGTCTTAGGGGACACTTTAGCAATCAGCCCCAGCATTTT
d_call: NA
clone_size: NA
v_call: TRBV28
j_call: TRBJ1-5

cdr3_aa: CASSLQPPRGAGGYTF
cdr3_nt: TGTGCCAGCAGCTTACAACCTCCTCGGGGGGCAGGTGGCTACACCTTC
d_call: NA
clone_size: NA
v_call: TRBV7-8
j_call: TRBJ1-2

cdr3_aa: CASRLVGQGIHEQYF
cdr3_nt: TGTGCCAGCAGGTTAGTCGGACAGGGGATCCACGAGCAGTACTTC
d_call: TRBD1
clone_size: NA
v_call: TRBV7-2
j_call: TRBJ2-7

cdr3_aa: CASSSQIGGNTIYF
cdr3_nt: TGTGCCAGCAGCTCGCAAATCGGAGGGAACACCATATATTTT
d_call: NA
clone_size: NA
v_call: TRBV9
j_call: TRBJ1-3

cdr3_aa: CASSLISSSMATGELFF
cdr3_nt: TGCGCCAGCAGCTTGATAAGTTCTAGTATGGCCACCGGGGAGCTGTTTTTT
d_call: NA
clone_size: NA
v_call: TRBV5-1
j_call: TRBJ2-2

cdr3_aa: CASSFGSQETQYF
cdr3_nt: TGTGCCAGCAGTTTCGGGTCCCAAGAGACCCAGTACTTC
d_call: NA
clone_size: NA
v_call: TRBV12-3/TRBV12-4
j_call: TRBJ2-5

cdr3_aa: CASSLGQGVRHEQYF
cdr3_nt: TGCGCCAGCAGCCTCGGACAGGGGGTGCGGCACGAGCAGTACTTC
d_call: TRBD1
clone_size: few
v_call: TRBV4-1
j_call: TRBJ2-7

cdr3_aa: CASRDSLNEKLFF
cdr3_nt: TGTGCCAGCAGGGACAGTCTCAATGAAAAACTGTTTTTT
d_call: NA
clone_size: NA
v_call: TRBV6-5
j_call: TRBJ1-4

cdr3_aa: CASSLARWGRNEQFF
cdr3_nt: TGTGCCAGCAGCTTAGCAAGGTGGGGGCGCAATGAGCAGTTCTTC
d_call: NA
clone_size: few
v_call: TRBV7-9
j_call: TRBJ2-1

cdr3_aa: CASTGVDLSSGKRYEQYF
cdr3_nt: TGTGCCAGCACGGGGGTCGATCTCTCCAGCGGCAAACGATACGAGCAGTACTTC
d_call: NA
clone_size: NA
v_call: TRBV2
j_call: TRBJ2-7

cdr3_aa: CASSPSVRAPNSSYNEQFF
cdr3_nt: TGTGCCAGCTCACCCTCGGTTCGAGCGCCTAATAGCTCCTACAATGAGCAGTTCTTC
d_call: NA
clone_size: NA
v_call: TRBV18
j_call: TRBJ2-1

cdr3_aa: CASSPQGGGGYTF
cdr3_nt: TGTGCCAGCAGCCCCCAAGGGGGGGGTGGCTACACCTTC
d_call: NA
clone_size: NA
v_call: TRBV7-3
j_call: TRBJ1-2

cdr3_aa: CASSHLAGISTDTQYF
cdr3_nt: TGTGCCAGCAGCCATTTAGCGGGGATCAGCACAGATACGCAGTATTTT
d_call: TRBD2
clone_size: NA
v_call: TRBV7-8
j_call: TRBJ2-3

cdr3_aa: CASSPRTESLLNTDTQYF
cdr3_nt: TGTGCCAGCAGCCCTCGGACTGAAAGCCTCCTAAACACAGATACGCAGTATTTT
d_call: NA
clone_size: few
v_call: TRBV7-3
j_call: TRBJ2-3

cdr3_aa: CASRLPGLAGGPRGTQYF
cdr3_nt: TGTGCCAGCAGACTCCCGGGACTAGCGGGAGGACCCCGAGGTACGCAGTATTTT
d_call: TRBD2
clone_size: NA
v_call: TRBV28
j_call: TRBJ2-3

cdr3_aa: CASSPDRGSEQYF
cdr3_nt: TGTGCCAGCTCACCGGACAGGGGGAGTGAGCAGTACTTC
d_call: TRBD1
clone_size: NA
v_call: TRBV18
j_call: TRBJ2-7

cdr3_aa: CASSASGTGNQPQHF
cdr3_nt: TGTGCCAGCAGTGCTTCCGGGACAGGGAACCAGCCCCAGCATTTT
d_call: TRBD1
clone_size: NA
v_call: TRBV27
j_call: TRBJ1-5

cdr3_aa: CASSPRVENTEAFF
cdr3_nt: TGTGCCAGCAGCCCTCGGGTTGAGAACACTGAAGCTTTCTTT
d_call: NA
clone_size: NA
v_call: TRBV3-1/TRBV3-2
j_call: TRBJ1-1

cdr3_aa: CASSFIIGRRGGSYEQYF
cdr3_nt: TGTGCCAGCAGTTTTATCATTGGACGGCGGGGGGGCTCCTACGAGCAGTACTTC
d_call: TRBD2
clone_size: few
v_call: TRBV28
j_call: TRBJ2-7

cdr3_aa: CASSEAGFEQYF
cdr3_nt: TGTGCCAGCAGTGAGGCCGGGTTTGAGCAGTACTTC
d_call: NA
clone_size: NA
v_call: TRBV6-1
j_call: TRBJ2-7

cdr3_aa: CASSLAQQETQYF
cdr3_nt: TGCGCCAGCAGCTTGGCGCAGCAAGAGACCCAGTACTTC
d_call: NA
clone_size: NA
v_call: TRBV5-1
j_call: TRBJ2-5

cdr3_aa: CASSPVLRRRGGHEQYF
cdr3_nt: TGTGCCAGCAGCCCCGTCCTTCGTCGGCGGGGGGGCCACGAGCAGTACTTC
d_call: TRBD2
clone_size: NA
v_call: TRBV11-2
j_call: TRBJ2-7

cdr3_aa: CASKPDREGFDAFF
cdr3_nt: TGTGCCAGCAAACCCGACAGGGAAGGTTTTGATGCTTTCTTT
d_call: TRBD1
clone_size: NA
v_call: TRBV28
j_call: TRBJ1-1

cdr3_aa: CASSLSGRGATQYF
cdr3_nt: TGCGCCAGCAGCTTGTCCGGACGGGGGGCGACCCAGTACTTC
d_call: NA
clone_size: NA
v_call: TRBV5-1
j_call: TRBJ2-5

cdr3_aa: CASSLSAGTGWEQYF
cdr3_nt: TGTGCCAGCAGCTTATCTGCCGGGACAGGGTGGGAGCAGTACTTC
d_call: TRBD1
clone_size: NA
v_call: TRBV7-2
j_call: TRBJ2-7

cdr3_aa: CASSFWGSEAFF
cdr3_nt: TGTGCCAGCAGTTTTTGGGGCTCTGAAGCTTTCTTT
d_call: NA
clone_size: few
v_call: TRBV28
j_call: TRBJ1-1

cdr3_aa: CASSLRGPLHF
cdr3_nt: TGTGCCAGCAGTTTGCGGGGACCCCTCCACTTT
d_call: NA
clone_size: NA
v_call: TRBV12-3/TRBV12-4
j_call: TRBJ1-6

cdr3_aa: CASAWGGNEQFF
cdr3_nt: TGTGCCAGCGCTTGGGGGGGGAATGAGCAGTTCTTC
d_call: TRBD2
clone_size: NA
v_call: TRBV12-3/TRBV12-4
j_call: TRBJ2-1

cdr3_aa: CASSDAWGRGTEAFF
cdr3_nt: TGTGCCAGCAGCGACGCATGGGGGCGCGGCACTGAAGCTTTCTTT
d_call: NA
clone_size: NA
v_call: TRBV13
j_call: TRBJ1-1

cdr3_aa: CASSARQGHDEKLFF
cdr3_nt: TGTGCCAGCAGTGCGCGACAGGGGCACGATGAAAAACTGTTTTTT
d_call: TRBD1
clone_size: NA
v_call: TRBV2
j_call: TRBJ1-4

cdr3_aa: CASSSRRQAQIYNEQFF
cdr3_nt: TGTGCCAGCAGCTCTCGCCGACAGGCGCAGATCTACAATGAGCAGTTCTTC
d_call: NA
clone_size: NA
v_call: TRBV3-1/TRBV3-2
j_call: TRBJ2-1